This record concerns one T cell receptor beta chain sequence. The antigen remains unidentified. The sample belongs to a study of T cell responses to AZD1222 COVID-19 vaccine. About the study: Second-dose schedules of about 4 or about 12 weeks were combined. Study outcomes and limitations: Increases in Spike-specific TCR breadth and depth were seen after two AZD1222 doses. White British donors predominated, females outnumbered males, and clonal diversity was possibly underestimated. Close to half of spike-specific TCRs reportedly recognize unmutated variant regions.

The CDR3 runs 15 residues. The germline V gene encodes CDR1 SGHDT and CDR2 YYEEEE. Trimming stripped 1 base from V and 8 bases from J, with 18 bases between. Libraries were prepared by immunoSEQ multiplex PCR; TCRdb keeps only in-frame clonotypes and omits some of them. Counted here are over 95,000 clones, approximately 90% occurring once; the ten biggest clones make up over 3.5%. Specimen: peripheral blood, collected on day 0 of AZD1222 vaccination. The TCR sequence derives from an adult in good health. The chain couples TRBV5-6 to TRBJ1-2; possibly TRBD1 for D (6 bases). For the CDR3, the DNA is TGTGCCAGCAGCTTGCGTGAACAGGGTTATCGAGGCTACACCTTC. Protein sequence: CASSLREQGYRGYTF. Looking up the rest from reference TRBV5-6 and TRBJ1-2 gives the full variable domain: DAGVTQSPTHLIKTRGQQVTLRCSPKSGHDTVSWYQQALGQGPQFIFQYYEEEERQRGNFPDRFSGHQFPNYSSELNVNALLLGDSALYLCASSLREQGYRGYTFGSGTRLTVV.